This TCR beta chain was identified in a study of cytomegalovirus exposure and HLA in healthy donors. Study-level findings and limits: It was taken for granted in presence/absence analyses that sequencing depth across donors was roughly uniform. According to a later analysis, donors in an Asian-associated ancestry cluster reportedly had fewer N-insertions than the approximately 620-donor mean.

In the case of this clone: Its antigen is as yet unknown.

PCR employed 60 Vbeta and 13 Jbeta primers. Sequenced by immunoSEQ multiplex PCR; TCRdb stores in-frame clones only, minus some. The data contain 110,000 or so clones, around 86% of them singletons. With 7 bases removed from V and 6 bases from J, the gap between germline ends came to 23 bases. The germline V gene encodes CDR1 LNHNV and CDR2 YYDKDF (reference sequence). CDR3 length: 16 amino acids. Sequencing input: PBMCs. The V gene is TRBV15, the J gene TRBJ2-3; perhaps TRBD2 as D (6 bases). The sequence was obtained from a woman between 40 and 55 years old in good health and CMV-seronegative. The CDR3 protein is CATKAQGTSSWDTQYF. CDR3 nucleotide sequence: TGTGCCACCAAGGCCCAGGGAACTAGCTCGTGGGATACGCAGTATTTT.